This TCR beta chain was captured in a study of identical twins. Using its own MiXCR run on the 5' RACE reads, TCRdb lists one record per CDR3 protein. The sample has around 370,000 distinct CDR3 sequences, 9% seen once; the top ten hold 8% to 9.5%. The CDR3 runs 16 residues. Germline CDR1 MGHRA, CDR2 YSYEKL. V was pared by 0 bases and J by 1 base, with 10 bases between. This clonotype has a count of ten or more. Antigen specificity is unknown. Overall study results and limits: Cord blood's abundant beta clonotypes had fewer insertions, unlike memory repertoires.

The chain has TRBV4-1 and TRBJ1-5; D is uncertain. The sequenced sample was naive T cells sorted from blood. The receptor was isolated from a woman aged 50 to 65 in good health. In DNA form, the CDR3 reads TGCGCCAGCAGCCAAGATCCGGGTGGGAGCAATCAGCCCCAGCATTTT. It yields the protein CASSQDPGGSNQPQHF.